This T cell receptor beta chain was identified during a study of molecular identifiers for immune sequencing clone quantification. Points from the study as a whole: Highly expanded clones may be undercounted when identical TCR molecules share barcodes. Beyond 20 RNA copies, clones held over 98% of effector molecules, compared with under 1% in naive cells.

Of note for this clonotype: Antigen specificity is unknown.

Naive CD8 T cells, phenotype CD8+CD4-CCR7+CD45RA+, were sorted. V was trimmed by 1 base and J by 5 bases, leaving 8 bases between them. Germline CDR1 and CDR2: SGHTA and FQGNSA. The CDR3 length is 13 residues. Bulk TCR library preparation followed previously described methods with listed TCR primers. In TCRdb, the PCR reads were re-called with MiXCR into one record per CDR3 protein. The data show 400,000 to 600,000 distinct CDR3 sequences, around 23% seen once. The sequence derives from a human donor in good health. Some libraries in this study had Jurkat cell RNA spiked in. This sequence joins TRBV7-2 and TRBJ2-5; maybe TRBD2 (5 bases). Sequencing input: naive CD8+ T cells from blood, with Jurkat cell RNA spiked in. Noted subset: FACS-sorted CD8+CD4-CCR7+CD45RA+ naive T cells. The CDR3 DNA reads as TGTGCCAGCAGCTTAGACCCGGGGGAGACCCAGTACTTC. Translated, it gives CASSLDPGETQYF.